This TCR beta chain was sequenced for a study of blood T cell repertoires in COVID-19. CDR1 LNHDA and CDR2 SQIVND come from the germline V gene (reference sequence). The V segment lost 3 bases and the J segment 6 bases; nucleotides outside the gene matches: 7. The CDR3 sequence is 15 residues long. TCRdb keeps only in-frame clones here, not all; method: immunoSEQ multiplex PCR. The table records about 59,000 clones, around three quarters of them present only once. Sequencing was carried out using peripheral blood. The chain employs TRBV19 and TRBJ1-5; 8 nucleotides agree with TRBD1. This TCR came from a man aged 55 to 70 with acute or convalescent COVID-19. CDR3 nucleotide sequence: TGTGCCAGTAGTATCACATCCAGGGGGCTTCAGCCCCAGCATTTT. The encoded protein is CASSITSRGLQPQHF. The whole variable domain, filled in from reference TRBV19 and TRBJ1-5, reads DGGITQSPKYLFRKEGQNVTLSCEQNLNHDAMYWYRQDPGQGLRLIYYSQIVNDFQKGDIAEGYSVSREKKESFPLTVTSAQKNPTAFYLCASSITSRGLQPQHFGDGTRLSIL.